The 25 T cell receptor beta chains in this list originate from one sample, sequenced in a study of neurological immune-mediated disorders. TCRdb used MiXCR to reprocess the 5' RACE reads, holding one entry per CDR3 protein. The top ten clones hold approximately 5% of a sample with about 30,000 distinct CDR3 sequences, approximately 15% of them seen once. The time point here: technical triplicate 3. What was sequenced was CD4+ T cells from blood. These receptors all stem from a female donor with HTLV-1-associated myelopathy (HAM/TSP).

This clonotype appeared many times. The CDR3 DNA follows: TGTGCCAGCAGGAGTACCGGGACAGGGGGCGAGTACAATGAGCAGTTCTTC. Residues: CASRSTGTGGEYNEQFF. This chain joins TRBV6-6 and TRBJ2-1; TRBD1 matches at 12 bases. With V trimmed by 6 bases and J by 4 bases, 10 bases remained unmatched. Germline V gives CDR1 MNHNY, CDR2 SVGAGI (reference sequence). This CDR3 has 17 amino acids.

V is TRBV20-1 and J is TRBJ2-7; D not resolved. Germline loops: CDR1 DFQATT, CDR2 SNEGSKA (reference sequence). This CDR3 contains 13 residues. The V and J ends lost 0 bases and 2 bases respectively, with 8 bases between them. The CDR3 loop is CSARDPETYEQYF. In nucleotides, the CDR3 is TGCAGTGCTAGAGATCCAGAAACCTACGAGCAGTACTTC.

This clonotype was detected ten times or more. The chain couples TRBV18 to TRBJ2-6; 8 bases align to TRBD2. This CDR3 comprises 16 residues. The V gene's germline CDR1 is KGHSH and CDR2 LQKENI. V dropped 9 bases and J dropped 3; count of bases not matched to a gene: 10. The CDR3 DNA is TGTGCCAGTCCAGGACGGGGGGGCCGTGGGGCCAACGTCCTGACTTTC. Its translation: CASPGRGGRGANVLTF.

This clonotype occurred many times. The rearrangement links TRBV9 to TRBJ2-2, with 9 bases identical to TRBD1. CDR1 is SGDLS, CDR2 YYNGEE, per germline. The trim removed 7 bases at V and 7 bases at J, leaving 5 bases unmatched. This CDR3 has 13 residues. The CDR3 nucleotides are TGTGCCAGCCAACAGGGGGCTATCGGGGAGCTGTTTTTT. Translated, it gives CASQQGAIGELFF.

This clonotype was observed many times. The chain couples TRBV2 to TRBJ2-5; D remains ambiguous. Germline CDR1 and CDR2: SNHLY and FYNNEI. The V gene lost 7 bases and the J gene lost 5 bases, with 14 bases spanning the gap. This CDR3 has 13 amino acids. CDR3 DNA sequence: TGTGCCAGCACCATGCTAGAGACGGAGACCCAGTACTTC. It is translated as CASTMLETETQYF.

This clonotype was observed at least ten times. CDR3 nucleotides: TGCGCCAGCAGCCAAGACGGGTCAGGCACAGATACGCAGTATTTT. It translates to CASSQDGSGTDTQYF. The rearrangement joins TRBV4-3 to TRBJ2-3; D gene unclear. CDR1 and CDR2 from the germline V gene are LGHNA and YSLEER. The CDR3 is 15 residues long. The V gene lost 0 bases and the J gene lost 1 base, with 8 bases spanning the gap.

This clonotype was counted many times. The CDR3 DNA follows: TGTGCCACCCTCAAGGGGACTAGCGGCCAAAGGGCTATCACCGGGGAGCTGTTTTTT. It translates to CATLKGTSGQRAITGELFF. The chain recombines TRBV7-8 with TRBJ2-2, with TRBD2 matching over 11 bases. The CDR3 totals 19 residues. Germline-derived CDR1 and CDR2 are SGHVS and FQNEAQ. V shed 10 bases, J shed 4 bases, and the junction held 20 bases outside the gene matches.

At least ten counts were recorded for this clonotype. The CDR3 reads CSVEIITRETQYF. The DNA of the CDR3 is TGCAGCGTTGAGATCATAACCAGGGAGACCCAGTACTTC. This chain connects TRBV29-1 to TRBJ2-5; the D is unclear. Germline loops: CDR1 SQVTM, CDR2 ANQGSEA. CDR3 length: 13 residues. V dropped 3 bases and J dropped 5 bases, with 13 bases sitting between them.

At least ten counts were recorded for this clonotype. V usage is TRBV15 and J usage is TRBJ1-2; possibly TRBD1 for D (6 bases). Germline lookup yields CDR1 LNHNV and CDR2 YYDKDF (reference sequence). V was trimmed by 1 base and J by 4 bases, leaving 13 bases between them. The CDR3 runs 15 residues. The CDR3 sequence is CATSRGGGLPYGYTF. The CDR3 bases are TGTGCCACCAGCAGAGGAGGGGGATTGCCCTATGGCTACACCTTC.

This clonotype was recorded at least ten times. The chain links TRBV3-1 to TRBJ2-1, with D possibly being TRBD1 or TRBD2 (5 bases each). Germline CDR1 is LGHDT and CDR2 is YNNKEL (reference sequence). The CDR3 has 12 amino acids. V lost 11 bases to trimming and J lost 8 bases, with 16 bases between them. CDR3: CAGHCRRDEQFF. For the CDR3, the DNA is TGTGCCGGACACTGCCGGCGGGATGAGCAGTTCTTC.

CDR3 sequence: CSAKGPNGQYF. The DNA of the CDR3 is TGCAGTGCTAAGGGACCCAACGGGCAGTACTTC. The chain combines TRBV20-1 with TRBJ2-7; D possibly matches TRBD1 or TRBD2 (5 bases each). Per the germline V gene, CDR1 is DFQATT and CDR2 is SNEGSKA (reference sequence). CDR3 length: 11 residues. V shed 4 bases and J shed 9 bases, with 13 bases lying between them.

The sample holds many counts of this clonotype. The J gene is TRBJ2-7, the V gene TRBV18, with 7 bases matching TRBD1. Looked up from germline, CDR1 is KGHSH and CDR2 is LQKENI. Trimming cost V 4 bases and J 3 bases; bases outside gene matches: 6. The CDR3 is made up of 14 amino acids. The CDR3 is CASSRGQRDYEQYF. The CDR3 nucleotides read TGTGCCAGCTCACGGGGACAGAGAGACTACGAGCAGTACTTC.

The table lists this clonotype with many counts. The CDR3 nucleotides read TGCGCCAGCAGCTTGGGACACCCTCGGAACGAGCAGTACTTC. Its translation: CASSLGHPRNEQYF. V usage is TRBV5-1 and J usage is TRBJ2-7, with D uncertain. Between the trimmed V and J ends, which lost 0 bases and 5 bases, there was a span of 12 bases. The V gene's germline CDR1 is SGHRS and CDR2 YFSETQ. The CDR3 extends over 14 amino acids.

The table lists this clonotype with a count of one. The chain joins TRBV5-1 to TRBJ2-5, with TRBD1 identical over 9 bases. The length of the CDR3 is 13 residues. Germline CDR1 and CDR2: SGHRS and YFSETQ. The V and J ends lost 7 bases and 4 bases, in that order; junction bases with no gene match: 5. The DNA for the CDR3 is TGCGCCAGCGGACAGGGGATTGGAGAGACCCAGTACTTC. This codes for CASGQGIGETQYF.

This clonotype has a count of ten or more. The chain carries TRBV6-2 or TRBV6-3 and TRBJ2-4; D is possibly TRBD1 (5 bases). V shed 8 bases and J shed 1 base, with 21 bases lying between them. This CDR3 comprises 17 residues. The germline V gene has CDR1 MNHEY and CDR2 SVGEGT. The CDR3 sequence: CASEKGSVFEAKNIQYF. CDR3 nucleotide sequence: TGTGCCAGCGAAAAGGGGTCGGTGTTTGAGGCCAAAAACATTCAGTACTTC.

Concerning this clonotype: A much bigger clone sits one base away, suggesting this may be a read error. This rearrangement joins TRBV19 to TRBJ1-3, with a tentative D call TRBD1 (5 bases). The germline V gene encodes CDR1 LNHDA and CDR2 SQIVND (reference sequence). CDR3 length: 12 amino acids. The CDR3 sequence is CAISIGRDSTVF. CDR3 coding DNA: TGTGCCATTAGTATTGGCCGCGACAGCACGGTTTTT.

Many counts were recorded for this clonotype. This chain joins TRBV7-2 and TRBJ2-3; D not resolved. Germline V lookup: CDR1 SGHTA, CDR2 FQGNSA. The CDR3 is 12 residues long. V lost 5 bases, J lost 2 bases, and 5 bases lay in between. The CDR3 DNA reads as TGTGCCAGCAGCACTACCACAGATACGCAGTATTTT. It specifies CASSTTTDTQYF.

This clonotype was counted many times. V usage is TRBV28 and J usage is TRBJ2-2, with a possible D match to TRBD2 (6 bases). Germline V gives CDR1 MDHEN, CDR2 SYDVKM. The V end lost 5 bases, the J end lost 7 bases, and 17 bases lay between the germline ends. This CDR3 spans 15 amino acids. Written as DNA, the CDR3 is TGTGCCAGCAGTGAGGAGGGAGGCCCCAGCGGGGAGCTGTTTTTT. It specifies CASSEEGGPSGELFF.

With respect to this clonotype: Germline and junction disagree at one end, which may indicate a read error. The genes are TRBV11-2 and TRBJ2-1; no reliable D call. The CDR3 totals 18 residues. Germline loops: CDR1 SGHAT, CDR2 FQNNGV. CDR3 loop: CASSLNRRGRSSYNEQFF. DNA of the CDR3: TGTGCCAGCAGCTTAAATAGGCGTGGCAGGAGTTCATACAATGAGCAGTTCTTT. The variable domain in full, completed from reference TRBV11-2 and TRBJ2-1, reads EAGVAQSPRYKIIEKRQSVAFWCNPISGHATLYWYQQILGQGPKLLIQFQNNGVVDDSQLPKDRFSAERLKGVDSTLKIQPAKLEDSAVYLCASSLNRRGRSSYNEQFFGPGTRLTVL.

Concerning this clonotype itself: One end of the junction is discordant with germline, which a read error may explain. V and J are TRBV5-5 and TRBJ1-1, with a weak D call TRBD1 (5 bases). This CDR3 comprises 14 residues. Germline values: CDR1 SGHKS, CDR2 YYEKEE (reference sequence). This CDR3 is CASGLLPGGTEAFF. Written as DNA, the CDR3 is TGCGCCAGCGGCTTGCTGCCGGGGGGCACTGAAGCTTTCTTT.

The chain links TRBV4-2 to TRBJ2-3; D not certain. CDR3 length: 16 amino acids. Germline values: CDR1 LGHNA, CDR2 YNFKEQ. Trimming left V 4 bases short and J 6 bases short, with 20 bases between. CDR3: CASSRGPTAQADTQYF. In nucleotides, the CDR3 is TGTGCCAGCAGCCGCGGACCCACCGCGCAGGCCGATACGCAGTATTTT.

This clonotype was seen many times. The rearrangement uses TRBV20-1 and TRBJ2-5; 9 positions agree with TRBD1. The CDR3 length is 13 residues. With V trimmed by 6 bases and J by 4 bases, 6 bases remained unmatched. Per germline, CDR1 DFQATT and CDR2 SNEGSKA (reference sequence). The CDR3 reads CSAPGQGIETQYF. The CDR3 bases are TGCAGTGCCCCCGGACAGGGGATAGAGACCCAGTACTTC.

This clonotype was seen at least ten times. This chain uses TRBV6-5 with TRBJ2-7, with D uncertain. The germline V gene has CDR1 MNHEY and CDR2 SVGAGI. The V end was cut by 5 bases, the J end by 6 bases, with 8 bases between. CDR3 length equals 11 residues. The CDR3 protein is CASSRRGEQYF. For the CDR3, the DNA is TGTGCCAGCAGTAGGAGAGGCGAGCAGTACTTC.

In the case of this clonotype: At one end the junction does not follow the germline gene, possibly because of a read error. The chain links TRBV7-2 to TRBJ2-5; 8 bases fit TRBD2. The CDR3 consists of 17 residues. In germline, CDR1 is SGHTA, CDR2 FQGNSA. CDR3 nucleotide sequence: TGTGCCAGCAGCTTAGGCGGCGGGGGGCCGGCCCAAGAGACCCTGTACTTC. This gives the protein CASSLGGGGPAQETLYF.

This clonotype was seen repeatedly, ten times or more. The chain has TRBV12-3 or TRBV12-4 and TRBJ2-3, with 13 nucleotides matching TRBD2. CDR3 length equals 18 residues. The ends lost 6 bases at V and 5 bases at J; junction bases unmatched: 14. Here the CDR3 DNA reads TGTGCCAGCAGCTCAAAAATACTAGCGGGAGGGTTCGGAGATACGCAGTATTTT. It encodes CASSSKILAGGFGDTQYF.